This is a list of T cell receptor beta chains from one sample in a study of tumor-infiltrating lymphocytes in primary liver carcinoma. Each CDR3 protein gets one entry after TCRdb re-called the multiplex PCR reads with MiXCR. The table shows 250,000 to 400,000 distinct CDR3 sequences, with 55% to 65% occurring only once. The sample was peripheral blood. These receptors were collected from a middle-aged man with primary liver carcinoma and hepatitis B virus infection. Each CDR3 is given with its conserved first and last residue. The order of the fields is J gene, CDR3 length, V gene, D gene, CDR3 DNA, CDR3 protein. A D gene is named only where the DNA matches it firmly.

J gene: TRBJ2-1
CDR3 length: 13
V gene: TRBV7-3
D gene: .
CDR3 DNA: TGTGCCAGCAGCCACGGACAGTACAGTGAGCAGTTCTTC
CDR3 protein: CASSHGQYSEQFF

J gene: TRBJ1-2
CDR3 length: 16
V gene: TRBV7-9
D gene: .
CDR3 DNA: TGTGCCAGCAGTTTTTCGGACAGCCAAACCCTCTATGGCTACACCTTC
CDR3 protein: CASSFSDSQTLYGYTF

J gene: TRBJ1-2
CDR3 length: 15
V gene: TRBV28
D gene: .
CDR3 DNA: TGTGCCAGCAGTTTATCACAGGGCAAGGGCCATGGTTACACCTTC
CDR3 protein: CASSLSQGKGHGYTF

J gene: TRBJ2-1
CDR3 length: 15
V gene: TRBV6-4
D gene: .
CDR3 DNA: TGTGCCAGCAGTGCCGGGACATATGACTCCAATGAGCAGTTCTTC
CDR3 protein: CASSAGTYDSNEQFF

J gene: TRBJ2-3
CDR3 length: 12
V gene: TRBV6-1
D gene: TRBD2
CDR3 DNA: TGTGCCAGCAGTGAAGAAGCGGGAGGAGTTAATTTT
CDR3 protein: CASSEEAGGVNF

J gene: TRBJ2-1
CDR3 length: 11
V gene: TRBV5-4
D gene: .
CDR3 DNA: TGTACCAGCAGCAAGTCCCGTGAGCAGTTCTTC
CDR3 protein: CTSSKSREQFF

J gene: TRBJ1-2
CDR3 length: 18
V gene: TRBV28
D gene: .
CDR3 DNA: TGTGCCAGCAGGAAGCATGGGGAGGCCCCACGGGAACGCTATGGCTACACCTTC
CDR3 protein: CASRKHGEAPRERYGYTF

J gene: TRBJ2-5
CDR3 length: 14
V gene: TRBV5-8
D gene: TRBD1
CDR3 DNA: TGTGCCAGCAGCCCCCGGACAGGGATGGAGACCCAGTACTTC
CDR3 protein: CASSPRTGMETQYF

J gene: TRBJ2-5
CDR3 length: 11
V gene: TRBV25-1
D gene: .
CDR3 DNA: TGTGCCAGCAGTGAATTGGAGACCCAGTACTTC
CDR3 protein: CASSELETQYF

J gene: TRBJ2-7
CDR3 length: 11
V gene: TRBV6-1
D gene: .
CDR3 DNA: TGTACCAGCAGTGAAATCCGCGAGCACTACTTC
CDR3 protein: CTSSEIREHYF